A single sample is the source of the 11 T cell receptor beta chains below, sequenced in a study of T cells expressing NK-cell markers (dated by TCRdb to about 2020). The library relied on 5' RACE. The sequencer listed for this sample is Illumina HiSeq 2000. After the reads were reprocessed by TCRdb, one entry was made per CDR3 protein sequence, with no DNA. The sample table on file contains some 440,000 distinct CDR3 sequences. Of the sample, roughly 1.4% falls within the top ten clones. Material: blood T cells: a sorted CD56 or NKG2C T cell subset, CD4+ or CD8+ T cells, or bulk PBMC T cells (not recorded which). Receptor source: a woman in her forties or fifties in good health. Donor details come from another sample of the same person, matched by shared clones.

The CDR3 sequence is CASSFGSGNYGYTF. The chain links TRBV11-3 to TRBJ1-2. CDR3 length: 14 amino acids. Germline loops: CDR1 SGHNT, CDR2 YENEEA.

The chain joins TRBV7-9 to TRBJ1-5. This CDR3 has 15 amino acids. CDR1 and CDR2 from the germline V gene are SEHNR and FQNEAQ (reference sequence). The CDR3 loop reads CASSLAAGNNQPQHF.

This chain uses TRBV20-1 with TRBJ2-5; TCRdb outputs TRBD1, but without DNA this stays unchecked. The CDR3 is 16 residues long. CDR1 is DFQATT and CDR2 is SNEGSKA in the germline V gene (reference sequence). CDR3: CSAKALGTGGLETQYF.

V usage is TRBV20-1 and J usage is TRBJ1-5; the D call of TRBD1 rests on TCRdb alone, since no DNA is present to check it. Germline V gene lookup returns CDR1 DFQATT and CDR2 SNEGSKA (reference sequence). The length of the CDR3 is 16 residues. This CDR3 is CSARERTGKGGQPQHF.

The J gene is TRBJ2-5, the V gene TRBV5-1. Germline CDR1 and CDR2: SGHRS and YFSETQ. The CDR3 sequence is 13 residues long. The CDR3 is CASSLALVETQYF.

This chain joins TRBV11-3 and TRBJ2-1; TCRdb names TRBD1, which stays unverified in the absence of DNA. There are 15 residues in the CDR3. Germline CDR1 reads SGHNT; CDR2 reads YENEEA. The CDR3 sequence is CASSRTTGLYNEQFF.

V usage is TRBV29-1 and J usage is TRBJ1-1; with no DNA, the TCRdb D assignment of TRBD1 cannot be verified. Germline-derived CDR1 and CDR2 are SQVTM and ANQGSEA. The CDR3 spans 13 residues. The CDR3 sequence is CSVSGTGTSEAFF.

This chain connects TRBV6-5 to TRBJ2-1; there is no DNA to check the TCRdb D call of TRBD1. Germline CDR1 reads MNHEY; CDR2 reads SVGAGI. The CDR3 is 17 amino acids. The CDR3 region is CASSYSGAGSSYNEQFF.

CDR3 sequence: CSVEGEGAAGAFF. This chain connects TRBV29-1 to TRBJ1-1. Germline values: CDR1 SQVTM, CDR2 ANQGSEA. The CDR3 is 13 residues long. Supplemented by reference TRBV29-1 and TRBJ1-1, the full variable domain reads SAVISQKPSRDICQRGTSLTIQCQVDSQVTMMFWYRQQPGQSLTLIATANQGSEATYESGFVIDKFPISRPNLTFSTLTVSNMSPEDSSIYLCSVEGEGAAGAFFGQGTRLTVV.

The chain has TRBV9 and TRBJ2-2; the TCRdb D gene call, TRBD1, has no DNA to confirm it. Germline V gene sequence: CDR1 SGDLS, CDR2 YYNGEE. The CDR3 runs to 13 residues. The CDR3 protein is CASSVTGRGELFF.

The chain recombines TRBV3-1 with TRBJ2-2; the D call from TCRdb, TRBD2, cannot be confirmed without DNA. CDR3 length: 13 residues. Germline lookup yields CDR1 LGHDT and CDR2 YNNKEL (reference sequence). The CDR3 here is CASSSLRAGELFF.